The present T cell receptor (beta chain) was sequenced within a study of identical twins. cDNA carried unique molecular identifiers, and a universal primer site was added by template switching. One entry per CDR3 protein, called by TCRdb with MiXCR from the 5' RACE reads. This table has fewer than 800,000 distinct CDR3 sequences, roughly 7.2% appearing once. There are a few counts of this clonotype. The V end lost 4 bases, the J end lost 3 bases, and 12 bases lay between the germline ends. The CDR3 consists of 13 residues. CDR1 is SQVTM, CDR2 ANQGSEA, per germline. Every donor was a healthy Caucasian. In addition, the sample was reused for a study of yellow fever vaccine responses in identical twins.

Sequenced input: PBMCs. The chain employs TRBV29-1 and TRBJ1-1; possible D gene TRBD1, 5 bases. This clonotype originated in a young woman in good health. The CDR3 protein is CSVAPGVDTEAFF. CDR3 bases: TGCAGCGTTGCTCCGGGGGTTGACACTGAAGCTTTCTTT.